This TCR beta chain stems from a study of OX40 agonist ivuxolimab in advanced cancers. At the level of the study: Recorded diagnoses for dose-escalation patients were hepatocellular carcinoma, melanoma, renal cell or head and neck cancer.

The V gene's germline CDR1 is MNHNY and CDR2 SVGAGI (reference sequence). This CDR3 is 15 amino acids long. The V gene lost 5 bases and the J gene lost 4 bases, with 15 bases spanning the gap. Profiling relied on immunoSEQ multiplex PCR, and the TCRdb table lists in-frame clones only, not all of them. The table shows roughly 72,000 clones, with about 93% occurring only once. The clonotype originates from an adult with an advanced solid tumor such as melanoma, head and neck, liver or kidney cancer. Sample: CD4+ or CD8+ T cells sorted from blood, taken in a trial of the OX40 agonist ivuxolimab. The chain has TRBV6-6 and TRBJ1-5; D possibly corresponds to TRBD1 (6 bases). CDR3 bases: TGTGCCAGCAGTCCCCCCGGGGGCCAAAATCAGCCCCAGCATTTT. Translating gives CASSPPGGQNQPQHF.